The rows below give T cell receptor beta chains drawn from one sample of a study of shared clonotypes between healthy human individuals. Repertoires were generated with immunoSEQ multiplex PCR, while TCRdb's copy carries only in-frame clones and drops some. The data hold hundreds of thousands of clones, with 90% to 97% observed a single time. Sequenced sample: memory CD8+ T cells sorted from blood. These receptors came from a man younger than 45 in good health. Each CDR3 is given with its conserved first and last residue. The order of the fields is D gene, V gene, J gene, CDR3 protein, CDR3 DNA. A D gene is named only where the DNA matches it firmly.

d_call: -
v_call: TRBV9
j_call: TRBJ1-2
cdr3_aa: CASSGSGDGYTF
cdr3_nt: TGTGCCAGCAGCGGATCAGGTGATGGCTACACCTTC

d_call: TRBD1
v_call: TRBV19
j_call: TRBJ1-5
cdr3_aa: CASRTGQGRDQPQHF
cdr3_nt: TGTGCCAGTAGAACCGGACAGGGGAGGGATCAGCCCCAGCATTTT

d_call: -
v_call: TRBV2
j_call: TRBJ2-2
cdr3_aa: CASSNPPGELFF
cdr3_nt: TGTGCCAGCAGTAACCCTCCCGGGGAGCTGTTTTTT

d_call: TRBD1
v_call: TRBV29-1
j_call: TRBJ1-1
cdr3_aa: CSVDRATEAFF
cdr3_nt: TGCAGCGTGGACAGGGCCACTGAAGCTTTCTTT

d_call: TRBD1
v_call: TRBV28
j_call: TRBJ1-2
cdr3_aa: CASSSTGLSGYTF
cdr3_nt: TGTGCCAGCAGTTCGACAGGGTTGAGCGGCTACACCTTC

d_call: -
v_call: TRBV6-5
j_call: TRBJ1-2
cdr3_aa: CASSSSTGGYGYTF
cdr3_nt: -

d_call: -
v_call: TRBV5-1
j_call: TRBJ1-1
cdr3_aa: CASSLEGTEAFF
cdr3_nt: TGCGCCAGCAGTCTCGAGGGCACTGAAGCTTTCTTT

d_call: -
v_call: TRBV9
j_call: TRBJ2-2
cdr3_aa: CASSVVGGGELFF
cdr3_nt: TGTGCCAGCAGCGTAGTCGGGGGCGGGGAGCTGTTTTTT

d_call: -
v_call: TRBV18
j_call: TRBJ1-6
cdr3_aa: CASSQGSNSPLHF
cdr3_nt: TGTGCCAGCTCACAGGGGTCTAATTCACCCCTCCACTTT

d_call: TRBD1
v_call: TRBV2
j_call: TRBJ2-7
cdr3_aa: CASSPGTGGEQYF
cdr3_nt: TGTGCCAGCAGTCCAGGGACAGGGGGCGAGCAGTACTTC

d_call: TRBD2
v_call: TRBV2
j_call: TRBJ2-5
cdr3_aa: CASSPYWTLAGDRETQYF
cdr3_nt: TGTGCCAGCAGTCCCTACTGGACTTTAGCGGGAGACAGAGAGACCCAGTACTTC

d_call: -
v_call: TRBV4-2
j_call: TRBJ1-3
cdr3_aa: CASSQDPGNTIYF
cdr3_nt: TGTGCCAGCAGCCAAGATCCTGGAAACACCATATATTTT

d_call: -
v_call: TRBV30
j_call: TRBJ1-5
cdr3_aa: CAPQGNQPQHF
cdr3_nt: TGTGCCCCGCAGGGCAATCAGCCCCAGCATTTT

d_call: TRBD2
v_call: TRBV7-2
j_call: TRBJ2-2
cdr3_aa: CASSRTGTSGRVTGELFF
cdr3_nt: TGTGCCAGCAGCCGAACCGGGACTAGCGGGAGAGTCACCGGGGAGCTGTTTTTT

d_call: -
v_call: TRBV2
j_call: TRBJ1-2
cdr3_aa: CASSRGNYGYTF
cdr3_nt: TGTGCCAGCAGTAGAGGGAACTATGGCTACACCTTC

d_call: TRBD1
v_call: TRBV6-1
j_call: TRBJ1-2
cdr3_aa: CASSGPGTGTLGYGYTF
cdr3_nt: TGTGCCAGCAGTGGACCTGGGACAGGGACTTTGGGCTATGGCTACACCTTC

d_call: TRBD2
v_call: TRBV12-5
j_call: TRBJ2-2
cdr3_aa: CASGPGSGGPNSNTGELFF
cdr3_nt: TGTGCTAGTGGTCCAGGGTCGGGAGGGCCTAATTCCAACACCGGGGAGCTGTTTTTT

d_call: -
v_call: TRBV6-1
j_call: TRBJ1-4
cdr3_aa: CASRQGPTSDEKLFF
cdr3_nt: TGTGCCAGCAGACAGGGCCCGACGAGTGATGAAAAACTGTTTTTT